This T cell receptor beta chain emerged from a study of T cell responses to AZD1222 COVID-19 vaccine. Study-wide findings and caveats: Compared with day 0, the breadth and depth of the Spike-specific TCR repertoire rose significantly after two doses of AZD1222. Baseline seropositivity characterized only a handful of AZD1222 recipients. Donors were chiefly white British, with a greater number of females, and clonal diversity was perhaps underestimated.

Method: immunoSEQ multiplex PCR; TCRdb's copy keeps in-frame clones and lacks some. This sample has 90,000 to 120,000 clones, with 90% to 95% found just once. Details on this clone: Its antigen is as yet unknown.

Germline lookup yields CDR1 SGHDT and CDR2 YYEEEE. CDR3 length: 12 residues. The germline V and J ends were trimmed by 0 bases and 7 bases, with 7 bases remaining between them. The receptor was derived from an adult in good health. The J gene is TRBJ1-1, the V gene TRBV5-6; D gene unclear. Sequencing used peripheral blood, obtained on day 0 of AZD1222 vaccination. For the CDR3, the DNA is TGTGCCAGCAGCTTGGAGGACCGTGAAGCTTTCTTT. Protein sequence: CASSLEDREAFF. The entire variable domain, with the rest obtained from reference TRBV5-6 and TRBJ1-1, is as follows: DAGVTQSPTHLIKTRGQQVTLRCSPKSGHDTVSWYQQALGQGPQFIFQYYEEEERQRGNFPDRFSGHQFPNYSSELNVNALLLGDSALYLCASSLEDREAFFGQGTRLTVV.